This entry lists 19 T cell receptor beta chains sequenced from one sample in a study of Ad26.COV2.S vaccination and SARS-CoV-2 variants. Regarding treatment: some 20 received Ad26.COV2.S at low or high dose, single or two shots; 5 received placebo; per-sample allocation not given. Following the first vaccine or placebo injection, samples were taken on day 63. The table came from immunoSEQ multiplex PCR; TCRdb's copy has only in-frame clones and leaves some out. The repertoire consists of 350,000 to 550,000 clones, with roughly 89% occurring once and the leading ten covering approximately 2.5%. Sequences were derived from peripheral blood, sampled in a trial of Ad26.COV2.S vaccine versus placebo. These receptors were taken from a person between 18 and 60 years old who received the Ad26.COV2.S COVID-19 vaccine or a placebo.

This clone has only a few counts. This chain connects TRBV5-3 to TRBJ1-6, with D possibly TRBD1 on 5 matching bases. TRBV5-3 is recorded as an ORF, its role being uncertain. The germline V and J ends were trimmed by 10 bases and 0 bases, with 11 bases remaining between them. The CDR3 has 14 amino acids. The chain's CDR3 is CASAGSSYNSPLHF. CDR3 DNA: TGTGCCTCTGCAGGGAGCTCCTATAATTCACCCCTCCACTTT.

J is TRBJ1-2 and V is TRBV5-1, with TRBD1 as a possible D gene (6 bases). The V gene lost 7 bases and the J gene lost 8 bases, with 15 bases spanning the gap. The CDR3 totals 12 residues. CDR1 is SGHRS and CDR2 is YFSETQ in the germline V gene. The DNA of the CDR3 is TGCGCCAGCTCCCACGGGGGCAGAGGCTACACCTTC. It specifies CASSHGGRGYTF.

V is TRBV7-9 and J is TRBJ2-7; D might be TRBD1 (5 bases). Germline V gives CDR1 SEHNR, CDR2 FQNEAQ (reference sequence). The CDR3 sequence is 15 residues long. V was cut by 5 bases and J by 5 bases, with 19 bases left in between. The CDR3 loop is CASSPRRGSAHEQYF. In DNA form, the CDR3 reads TGTGCCAGCAGCCCACGTAGGGGAAGTGCTCACGAGCAGTACTTC.

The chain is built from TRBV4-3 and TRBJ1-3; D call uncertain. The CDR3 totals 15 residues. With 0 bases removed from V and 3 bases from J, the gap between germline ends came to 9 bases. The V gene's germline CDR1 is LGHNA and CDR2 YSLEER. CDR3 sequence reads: CASSQDPRLGNTIYF. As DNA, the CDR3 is TGCGCCAGCAGCCAAGATCCTCGGCTTGGAAACACCATATATTTT.

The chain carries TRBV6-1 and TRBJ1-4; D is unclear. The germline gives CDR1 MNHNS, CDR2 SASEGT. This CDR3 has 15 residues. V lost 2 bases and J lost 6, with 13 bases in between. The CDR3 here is CASSEWYFRDEKLFF. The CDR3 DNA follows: TGTGCCAGCAGTGAATGGTATTTTCGGGATGAAAAACTGTTTTTT.

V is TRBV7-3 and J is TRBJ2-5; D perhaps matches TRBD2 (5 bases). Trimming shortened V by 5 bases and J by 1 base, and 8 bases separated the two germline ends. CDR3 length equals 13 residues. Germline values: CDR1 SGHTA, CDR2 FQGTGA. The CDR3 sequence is CASSGGPQETQYF. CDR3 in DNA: TGTGCCAGCAGCGGCGGGCCCCAAGAGACCCAGTACTTC.

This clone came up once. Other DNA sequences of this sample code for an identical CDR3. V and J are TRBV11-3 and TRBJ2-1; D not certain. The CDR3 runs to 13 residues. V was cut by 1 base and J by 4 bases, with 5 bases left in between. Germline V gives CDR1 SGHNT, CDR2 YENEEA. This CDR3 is CASSLGGYNEQFF. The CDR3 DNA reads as TGTGCCAGCAGCTTAGGCGGATACAATGAGCAGTTCTTC.

The CDR3 nucleotides read TGTGCCAGCAGCCTCGGGACTAGCGAGGGGAAGGCCGGGGAGCTGTTTTTT. Translating it yields CASSLGTSEGKAGELFF. The genes are TRBV3-1 (or the pseudogene TRBV3-2) and TRBJ2-2; the match to TRBD2 covers 10 bases. The CDR3 spans 17 residues. CDR1 is LGHDT, CDR2 YNNKEL, per germline (reference sequence). The trim removed 4 bases at V and 6 bases at J, leaving 11 bases unmatched.

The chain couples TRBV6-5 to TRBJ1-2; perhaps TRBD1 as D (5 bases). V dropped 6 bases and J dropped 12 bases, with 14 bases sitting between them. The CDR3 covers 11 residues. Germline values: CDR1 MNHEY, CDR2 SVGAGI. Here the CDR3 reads CASRSTSGNTF. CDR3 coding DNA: TGTGCCAGCAGATCAACTTCAGGGAACACCTTC.

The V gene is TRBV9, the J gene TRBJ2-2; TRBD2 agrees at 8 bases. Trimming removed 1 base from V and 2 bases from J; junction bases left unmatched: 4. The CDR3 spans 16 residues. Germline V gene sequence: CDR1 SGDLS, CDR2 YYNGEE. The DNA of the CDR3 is TGTGCCAGCAGCGTATTCCTAGCGGGCAACACCGGGGAGCTGTTTTTT. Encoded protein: CASSVFLAGNTGELFF.

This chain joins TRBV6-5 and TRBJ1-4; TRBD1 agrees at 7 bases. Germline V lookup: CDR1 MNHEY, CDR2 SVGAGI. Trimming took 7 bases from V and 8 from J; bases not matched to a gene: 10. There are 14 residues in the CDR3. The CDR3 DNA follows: TGTGCCAGCAACGAGGGACAGTTGGAGGAAAAACTGTTTTTT. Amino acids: CASNEGQLEEKLFF.

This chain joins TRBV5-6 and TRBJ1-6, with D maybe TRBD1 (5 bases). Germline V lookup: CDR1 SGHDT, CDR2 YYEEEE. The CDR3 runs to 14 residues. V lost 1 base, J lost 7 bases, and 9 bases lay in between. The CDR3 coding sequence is TGTGCCAGCAGCTTGCCGCAGGGAAATTCACCCCTCCACTTT. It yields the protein CASSLPQGNSPLHF. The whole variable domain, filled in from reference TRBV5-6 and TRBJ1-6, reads DAGVTQSPTHLIKTRGQQVTLRCSPKSGHDTVSWYQQALGQGPQFIFQYYEEEERQRGNFPDRFSGHQFPNYSSELNVNALLLGDSALYLCASSLPQGNSPLHFGNGTRLTVT.

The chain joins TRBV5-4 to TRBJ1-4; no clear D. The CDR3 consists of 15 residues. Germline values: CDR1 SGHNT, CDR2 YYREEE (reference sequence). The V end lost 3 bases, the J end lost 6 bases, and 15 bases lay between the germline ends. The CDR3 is CASSSTALGDEKLFF. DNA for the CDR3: TGTGCCAGCAGCTCAACGGCCCTAGGCGATGAAAAACTGTTTTTT.

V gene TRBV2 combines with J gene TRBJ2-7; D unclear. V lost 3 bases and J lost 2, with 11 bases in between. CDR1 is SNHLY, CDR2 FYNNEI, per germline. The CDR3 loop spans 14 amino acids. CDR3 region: CASSDSTVTYEQYF. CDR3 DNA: TGTGCCAGCAGTGATTCGACGGTTACCTACGAGCAGTACTTC. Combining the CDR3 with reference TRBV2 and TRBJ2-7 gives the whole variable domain EPEVTQTPSHQVTQMGQEVILRCVPISNHLYFYWYRQILGQKVEFLVSFYNNEISEKSEIFDDQFSVERPDGSNFTLKIRSTKLEDSAMYFCASSDSTVTYEQYFGPGTRLTVT.

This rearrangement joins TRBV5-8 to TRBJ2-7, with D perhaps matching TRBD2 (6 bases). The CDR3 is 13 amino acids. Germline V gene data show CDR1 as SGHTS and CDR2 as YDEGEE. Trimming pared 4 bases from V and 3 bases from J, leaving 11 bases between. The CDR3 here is CASSLRELYEQYV. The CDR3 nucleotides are TGTGCCAGCAGCCTCCGGGAGCTCTACGAGCAGTACGTC.

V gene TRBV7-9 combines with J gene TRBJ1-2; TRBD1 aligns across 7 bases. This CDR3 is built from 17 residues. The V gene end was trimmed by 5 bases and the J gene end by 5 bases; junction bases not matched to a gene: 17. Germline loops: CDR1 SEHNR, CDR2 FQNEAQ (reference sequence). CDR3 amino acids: CASSLRARTGYFYGYTF. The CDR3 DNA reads TGTGCCAGCAGCCTTAGAGCGCGGACAGGATATTTTTATGGCTACACCTTC. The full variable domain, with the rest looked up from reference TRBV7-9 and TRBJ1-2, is DTGVSQNPRHKITKRGQNVTFRCDPISEHNRLYWYRQTLGQGPEFLTYFQNEAQLEKSRLLSDRFSAERPKGSFSTLEIQRTEQGDSAMYLCASSLRARTGYFYGYTFGSGTRLTVV.

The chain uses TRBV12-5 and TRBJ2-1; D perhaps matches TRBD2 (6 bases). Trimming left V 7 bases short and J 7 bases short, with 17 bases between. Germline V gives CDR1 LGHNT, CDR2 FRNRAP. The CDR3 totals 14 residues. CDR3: CASVRDSAWNEQFF. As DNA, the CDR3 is TGTGCTAGTGTTCGGGACTCCGCTTGGAATGAGCAGTTCTTC.

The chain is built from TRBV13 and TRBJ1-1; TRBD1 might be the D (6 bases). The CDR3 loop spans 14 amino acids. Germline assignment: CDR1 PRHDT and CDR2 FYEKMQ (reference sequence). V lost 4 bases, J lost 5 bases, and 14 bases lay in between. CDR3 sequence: CASSSVRTVTEAFF. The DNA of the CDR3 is TGTGCCAGCAGCTCCGTCAGGACAGTAACTGAAGCTTTCTTT.

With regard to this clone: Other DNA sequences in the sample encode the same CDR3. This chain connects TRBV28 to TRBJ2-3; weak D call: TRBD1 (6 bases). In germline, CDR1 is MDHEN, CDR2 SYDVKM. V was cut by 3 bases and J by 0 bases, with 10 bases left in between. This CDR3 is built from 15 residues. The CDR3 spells CASSFNRGSTDTQYF. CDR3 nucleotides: TGTGCCAGCAGTTTTAATAGGGGGAGCACAGATACGCAGTATTTT.